Below, 32 T cell receptor beta chains from the same sample are listed, as sequenced in a study of shared clonotypes between healthy human individuals. Naive CD8 cells comprised CD45RO-negative, CCR7-positively selected cells, excluding terminally differentiated effector memory CD45RA+ cells. Assay used: immunoSEQ multiplex PCR; TCRdb lists only in-frame clones, some missing. The sample holds roughly 2 million clones, about 95% seen once. The sequencing sample was made of naive CD8+ T cells sorted from blood. The receptors were gathered from a man aged 18 to 29 in good health.

The chain joins TRBV15 to TRBJ1-3; D is ambiguous. Germline V gene data show CDR1 as LNHNV and CDR2 as YYDKDF (reference sequence). The CDR3 has 18 amino acids. V lost 0 bases and J lost 2, with 17 bases in between. This chain's CDR3 is CATSRDNGWGITGNTIYF. The DNA for the CDR3 is TGTGCCACCAGCAGAGATAACGGATGGGGAATCACTGGAAACACCATATATTTT.

This chain joins TRBV19 and TRBJ2-7, with 9 bases fitting TRBD1. The CDR3 loop spans 15 amino acids. CDR1 and CDR2 from the germline V gene are LNHDA and SQIVND (reference sequence). The J segment lost 2 bases and the V segment lost 5 bases, leaving 7 bases of the junction unmatched. CDR3 sequence (DNA): TGTGCCAGTAGTGACCGGACAGGGGCCCCCTACGAGCAGTACTTC. Translating it yields CASSDRTGAPYEQYF.

This CDR3 is CASSQERESYEQFF. The CDR3 DNA reads TGCGCCAGCAGCCAAGAGCGGGAGTCCTATGAGCAGTTCTTC. The rearrangement joins TRBV4-3 to TRBJ2-1; 7 bases match TRBD2. CDR1 and CDR2 (germline): LGHNA, YSLEER. With V trimmed by 0 bases and J by 8 bases, 4 bases remained unmatched. This CDR3 has 14 amino acids.

The chain joins TRBV6-1 to TRBJ2-7; D remains unclear. Germline values: CDR1 MNHNS, CDR2 SASEGT. The ends were cut back, 4 bases at V and 2 bases at J, with 18 bases in the middle. This CDR3 is built from 16 residues. This CDR3 reads CASSGDSDGFTYEQYF. The CDR3 DNA follows: TGTGCCAGCAGTGGCGATTCGGATGGGTTCACCTACGAGCAGTACTTC.

The CDR3 loop reads CSVEEGAIYGYTF. In DNA, the CDR3 is TGCAGCGTTGAGGAGGGGGCGATATATGGCTACACCTTC. V is TRBV29-1 and J is TRBJ1-2; 7 bases are shared with TRBD1. CDR3 length: 13 amino acids. Germline CDR1 is SQVTM and CDR2 is ANQGSEA. Trimming at V came to 3 bases and at J to 5 bases, leaving 6 bases not matched to a gene.

This chain uses TRBV7-8 with TRBJ2-7; 7 bases are shared with TRBD2. CDR3 length equals 14 residues. The V gene's germline CDR1 is SGHVS and CDR2 FQNEAQ. J gave up 6 bases and V 4 bases, and 9 bases lay outside the gene matches. CDR3 loop: CASSSLAALSEQYF. DNA of the CDR3: TGTGCCAGCAGCTCGCTAGCGGCGTTGAGCGAGCAGTACTTC.

The gene calls are TRBV5-1 and TRBJ2-7; possibly TRBD1 for D (5 bases). This CDR3 spans 13 amino acids. Germline V gene data show CDR1 as SGHRS and CDR2 as YFSETQ. Trimming removed 1 base at V and 4 bases at J, with 9 bases between. CDR3: CASSLSGRYEQYF. The CDR3 region has the DNA TGCGCCAGCAGCTTGTCAGGGCGTTACGAGCAGTACTTC.

The table lists this clone with a count of one. The chain carries TRBV9 and TRBJ1-2, with TRBD1 as a possible D gene (5 bases). Trimming stripped 0 bases from V and 5 bases from J, with 11 bases between. The CDR3 is made up of 14 amino acids. Germline V gives CDR1 SGDLS, CDR2 YYNGEE. CDR3 coding DNA: TGTGCCAGCAGCGTAGGGAACGCAGGGTATGGCTACACCTTC. Its translation: CASSVGNAGYGYTF.

V gene TRBV5-8 combines with J gene TRBJ1-2; 8 bases line up with TRBD1. Germline V gene data show CDR1 as SGHTS and CDR2 as YDEGEE. After removal of 2 bases from V and 8 bases from J, the junction contained 14 bases not matched to a gene. The CDR3 extends over 16 amino acids. CDR3 DNA: TGTGCCAGCAGCTTAAGGGACGACAGGGGATTTGGAGGCTACACCTTC. Its translation is CASSLRDDRGFGGYTF.

A remark on this clone: Germline is not matched at one junction end, which may reflect a read error. This rearrangement joins TRBV11-2 to TRBJ1-1, with 9 bases aligning to TRBD1. The CDR3 totals 17 residues. Germline V lookup: CDR1 SGHAT, CDR2 FQNNGV. The chain's CDR3 is CASTLGAPGTGPTEAFF. For the CDR3, the DNA is TGTGCCAGCACCTTAGGGGCCCCCGGGACAGGGCCCACTGAAGCTTTCTTT.

This chain connects TRBV5-1 to TRBJ2-2; D uncertain. Trimming took off 3 bases at V and 4 bases at J, with 7 bases between the two ends. There are 13 residues in the CDR3. The germline V gene encodes CDR1 SGHRS and CDR2 YFSETQ. As DNA, the CDR3 is TGCGCCAGCAGCTGGACGAGCACCGGGGAGCTGTTTTTT. It specifies CASSWTSTGELFF. The full variable domain, its missing parts supplied by reference TRBV5-1 and TRBJ2-2, is KAGVTQTPRYLIKTRGQQVTLSCSPISGHRSVSWYQQTPGQGLQFLFEYFSETQRNKGNFPGRFSGRQFSNSRSEMNVSTLELGDSALYLCASSWTSTGELFFGEGSRLTVL.

The chain couples TRBV7-6 to TRBJ1-4; D not certain. V was shortened by 4 bases and J by 0 bases, with 6 bases between the two germline ends. Germline V gives CDR1 SGHVS, CDR2 FNYEAQ. This CDR3 comprises 14 residues. The CDR3 here is CASSSAATNEKLFF. The CDR3 DNA sequence: TGTGCCAGCAGCTCGGCCGCAACTAATGAAAAACTGTTTTTT.

This chain connects TRBV6-1 to TRBJ2-2; D is perhaps TRBD1 (7 bases). CDR3 size: 17 residues. Germline V lookup: CDR1 MNHNS, CDR2 SASEGT. V dropped 3 bases and J dropped 1 base, with 15 bases sitting between them. The CDR3 region is CASSDAGGFLNTGELFF. The DNA of the CDR3 is TGTGCCAGCAGTGATGCAGGGGGGTTCTTGAACACCGGGGAGCTGTTTTTT.

The chain has TRBV10-1 and TRBJ1-6; tentative D call: TRBD1 (6 bases). Trimming pared 4 bases from V and 9 bases from J, leaving 13 bases between. CDR3 length: 14 residues. From germline, CDR1 is WNHNN and CDR2 SYGVQD (reference sequence). The CDR3: CASSAGTMGSPLHF. CDR3 nucleotides: TGCGCCAGCAGTGCCGGGACAATGGGTTCACCCCTCCACTTT.

V usage is TRBV4-3 and J usage is TRBJ2-1, with TRBD2 identical over 8 bases. The CDR3 is made up of 14 amino acids. V was clipped by 8 bases and J by 6 bases; unmatched bases: 9. Germline CDR1 and CDR2: LGHNA and YSLEER. CDR3 nucleotide sequence: TGCGCCAGCGCTTCCGGGACTAGTAGCAATGAGCAGTTCTTC. It specifies CASASGTSSNEQFF.

The rearrangement uses TRBV2 and TRBJ1-1, with D perhaps TRBD1 (5 bases). CDR1 is SNHLY and CDR2 is FYNNEI in the germline V gene. The CDR3 has 15 residues. The germline V and J ends were trimmed by 3 bases and 0 bases, with 11 bases remaining between them. The CDR3 DNA sequence: TGTGCCAGCAGTGAGGGGGTACTCATGAACACTGAAGCTTTCTTT. Its translation is CASSEGVLMNTEAFF. Looking up the rest from reference TRBV2 and TRBJ1-1 gives the full variable domain: EPEVTQTPSHQVTQMGQEVILRCVPISNHLYFYWYRQILGQKVEFLVSFYNNEISEKSEIFDDQFSVERPDGSNFTLKIRSTKLEDSAMYFCASSEGVLMNTEAFFGQGTRLTVV.

The chain recombines TRBV5-6 with TRBJ2-7; D uncertain. The CDR3 has 14 amino acids. Germline CDR1 and CDR2: SGHDT and YYEEEE. Trimming pared 0 bases from V and 2 bases from J, leaving 9 bases between. The CDR3 is CASSLGASTYEQYF. CDR3 nucleotides: TGTGCCAGCAGCTTGGGTGCCAGTACCTACGAGCAGTACTTC.

This rearrangement joins TRBV6-5 to TRBJ2-1; D gene unclear. Germline V lookup: CDR1 MNHEY, CDR2 SVGAGI. The CDR3 runs 13 residues. Trimming removed 6 bases at V and 0 bases at J, with 6 bases between. In nucleotides, the CDR3 is TGTGCCAGCAGCCTGTACTCCTACAATGAGCAGTTCTTC. Its protein product is CASSLYSYNEQFF.

V usage is TRBV6-1 and J usage is TRBJ1-2, with 7 bases identical to TRBD1. There are 14 residues in the CDR3. Looked up from germline, CDR1 is MNHNS and CDR2 is SASEGT. Trimming at V came to 2 bases and at J to 2 bases, leaving 2 bases not matched to a gene. CDR3 nucleotides: TGTGCCAGCAGTGAAATGGGACAGAACTATGGCTACACCTTC. It specifies CASSEMGQNYGYTF.

The rearrangement links TRBV4-1 to TRBJ2-1; no firm D call. CDR1 is MGHRA and CDR2 is YSYEKL in the germline V gene. V was shortened by 4 bases and J by 8 bases, with 15 bases between the two germline ends. The CDR3 loop spans 14 amino acids. CDR3 loop: CASSRDPLFDEQFF. Written as DNA, the CDR3 is TGCGCCAGCAGCCGGGATCCCCTTTTCGATGAGCAGTTCTTC.

V gene TRBV5-1 combines with J gene TRBJ1-1; D unresolved. V dropped 0 bases and J dropped 4 bases, with 7 bases sitting between them. The CDR3 has 13 amino acids. CDR1 is SGHRS and CDR2 is YFSETQ in the germline V gene. The CDR3 protein is CASSLVGSTEAFF. The CDR3 DNA reads as TGCGCCAGCAGCTTGGTCGGTTCCACTGAAGCTTTCTTT.

The chain has TRBV2 and TRBJ2-7, with D possibly TRBD2 on 6 matching bases. The V gene's germline CDR1 is SNHLY and CDR2 FYNNEI. This CDR3 spans 14 amino acids. V gave up 6 bases and J gave up 3 bases, with 15 bases separating them. The DNA for the CDR3 is TGTGCCAGCAGGAGGGTAGCGGAGATCTACGAGCAGTACTTC. Amino acids: CASRRVAEIYEQYF.

This chain uses TRBV5-6 with TRBJ1-3, with D possibly being TRBD1 (5 bases). The germline V and J ends were trimmed by 3 bases and 0 bases, with 13 bases remaining between them. This CDR3 has 16 residues. Germline V gene sequence: CDR1 SGHDT, CDR2 YYEEEE. DNA for the CDR3: TGTGCCAGCAGCTGGGGCCAGGGAAACTCTGGAAACACCATATATTTT. Protein product: CASSWGQGNSGNTIYF.

The chain is built from TRBV9 and TRBJ2-2; 7 nucleotides align to TRBD2. CDR3 length equals 15 residues. Trimming cost V 4 bases and J 5 bases; bases outside gene matches: 8. Germline values: CDR1 SGDLS, CDR2 YYNGEE. In DNA form, the CDR3 reads TGTGCCAGCAGCCTCTACGGGAGGAGTACCGGGGAGCTGTTTTTT. Amino acid sequence: CASSLYGRSTGELFF.

Note on this clone: Additional DNA sequences in this sample encode the identical CDR3. V and J are TRBV27 and TRBJ2-2, with D hard to call. The V and J ends lost 2 bases and 1 base respectively, with 2 bases between them. The germline V gene encodes CDR1 MNHEY and CDR2 SMNVEV (reference sequence). The CDR3 has 13 amino acids. Here the CDR3 reads CASSLLNTGELFF. The CDR3 DNA follows: TGTGCCAGCAGTTTACTGAACACCGGGGAGCTGTTTTTT.

The chain joins TRBV6-5 to TRBJ1-2; D perhaps matches TRBD1 (5 bases). Germline CDR1 reads MNHEY; CDR2 reads SVGAGI. Trimming removed 0 bases from V and 7 bases from J, with 12 bases in between. The CDR3 runs to 14 residues. The CDR3 reads CASSYSGGPPGYTF. The DNA of the CDR3 is TGTGCCAGCAGTTACTCGGGGGGTCCCCCTGGCTACACCTTC.

The CDR3, as DNA: TGTGCCTGGGGGCAGACAGGGCTCGGCTACGAGCAGTACTTC. It specifies CAWGQTGLGYEQYF. The V call is TRBV30, the J call TRBJ2-7; 7 nucleotides align to TRBD1. CDR1 and CDR2 (germline): GTSNPN, SVGIG (reference sequence). The CDR3 is made up of 14 amino acids. The junction had 10 bases not matched to a gene; V was cut back by 5 bases and J by 3 bases.

This clone was found once. This specimen includes other DNA sequences encoding the same CDR3. The rearrangement joins TRBV27 to TRBJ2-7; no firm D call. The V and J ends lost 5 bases and 3 bases respectively, with 11 bases between them. Per germline, CDR1 MNHEY and CDR2 SMNVEV (reference sequence). The CDR3 totals 13 residues. CDR3 sequence reads: CASSPFGSYEQYF. In DNA form, the CDR3 reads TGTGCCAGCAGTCCGTTCGGTAGCTACGAGCAGTACTTC.

CDR3 sequence (DNA): TGTGCCAGCAGCTCCCAGGGGGACCCCTACGAGCAGTACTTC. Residues: CASSSQGDPYEQYF. This chain uses TRBV7-9 with TRBJ2-7, with 7 bases identical to TRBD1. CDR1 and CDR2 from the germline V gene are SEHNR and FQNEAQ (reference sequence). The CDR3 is made up of 14 amino acids. J was trimmed by 2 bases and V by 4 bases; bases with no gene match: 5.

As to this clone: One end of the junction does not line up with germline, which may come from a read error. The chain employs TRBV14 and TRBJ1-1, with no clear D. Germline V CDR1 and CDR2: SGHDN, FVKESK. The CDR3 is 14 residues long. The CDR3, as DNA: TGTGCCTGCAGCCAAGTTTACGGGAACACTGAAGCTTTCTTT. The encoded protein is CACSQVYGNTEAFF.

The V and J genes are TRBV7-8 and TRBJ1-4; tentative D call: TRBD1 (5 bases). Germline CDR1 and CDR2: SGHVS and FQNEAQ. The CDR3 covers 15 residues. Trimming shortened V by 5 bases and J by 4 bases, and 14 bases separated the two germline ends. CDR3 sequence: CASSAGEGFNEKLFF. In DNA form, the CDR3 reads TGTGCCAGCAGCGCAGGAGAGGGGTTTAATGAAAAACTGTTTTTT.

V gene TRBV19 combines with J gene TRBJ2-7; D may be TRBD2 (5 bases). This CDR3 contains 13 residues. The germline V gene has CDR1 LNHDA and CDR2 SQIVND (reference sequence). Trimming removed 7 bases from V and 0 bases from J, with 10 bases in between. This CDR3 is CASNLRGSYEQYF. CDR3 nucleotide sequence: TGTGCCAGTAATCTTCGGGGCTCCTACGAGCAGTACTTC.